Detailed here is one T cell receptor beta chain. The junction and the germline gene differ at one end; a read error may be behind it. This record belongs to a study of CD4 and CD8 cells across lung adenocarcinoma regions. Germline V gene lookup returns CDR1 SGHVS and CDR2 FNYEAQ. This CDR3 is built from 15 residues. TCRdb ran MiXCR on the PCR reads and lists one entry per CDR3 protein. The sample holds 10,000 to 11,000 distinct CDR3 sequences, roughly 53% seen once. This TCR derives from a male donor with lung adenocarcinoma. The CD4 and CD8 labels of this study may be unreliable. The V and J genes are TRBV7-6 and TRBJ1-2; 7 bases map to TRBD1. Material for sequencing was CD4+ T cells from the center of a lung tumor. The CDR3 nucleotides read TGTGTCAGCAGCTTGGATACAGGGGAAACCTATGGCTACACCTTC. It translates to CVSSLDTGETYGYTF.